This entry describes one T cell receptor beta chain. The data derive from a study of blood T cell repertoires in COVID-19. Overall study: In each case, the material was cDNA or gDNA derived from T cells, B-cell-depleted T cells, or PBMCs.

Original processing methods: Using reference gene primer amplification, nucleated cell counts were estimated. Generated by immunoSEQ multiplex PCR, the TCRdb table keeps only in-frame clones and is missing some. For V, J and clone size, that table is used; D and trimming come from the DNA. The data show about 490,000 clones, 80% to 90% seen once. Germline CDR1 and CDR2: ENHRY and SYGVKD. V dropped 0 bases and J dropped 4; count of bases not matched to a gene: 7. This CDR3 is 16 amino acids long. This clonotype was sampled from a human donor in a cohort sampled during active COVID-19. This rearrangement joins TRBV10-3 to TRBJ2-5; 8 bases map to TRBD1. Source material: peripheral blood. In DNA, the CDR3 is TGTGCCATCAGTGAGTCAAGGCAGGGGGCGTCAGAGACCCAGTACTTC. This encodes CAISESRQGASETQYF.